The T cell receptor beta chain described here comes from a study of cytomegalovirus exposure and HLA in healthy donors. Study-wide results and limits: As a later analysis showed, a missense DCLRE1C variant was linked to trimming of TCR beta V- and J-genes.

The germline V gene encodes CDR1 SGHVS and CDR2 FNYEAQ. The CDR3 totals 16 residues. Losses at the gene ends were 2 bases for V and 0 bases for J; bases not matched to a gene: 3. Concerning this clone: The antigen remains unidentified.

The PCR made use of 60 Vbeta and 13 Jbeta primers. Sequencing was performed with immunoSEQ multiplex PCR; in TCRdb, only in-frame clones are kept and a portion is missing. The sample shows 55,000 to 65,000 clones, around 89% of them seen only once. Sequenced sample: PBMCs. The sequence came from a man aged 25-45 years in good health and CMV-seropositive. This rearrangement joins TRBV7-6 to TRBJ1-4, with 7 bases lining up with TRBD1. The CDR3 spells CASSLWGTATNEKLFF. Written as DNA, the CDR3 is TGTGCCAGCAGCTTATGGGGGACAGCAACTAATGAAAAACTGTTTTTT.